The present T cell receptor beta chain was sequenced within a study of blood T cell repertoires in COVID-19. Overall study: Specimens from acute and convalescent COVID-19 originated in the United States, Italy and Spain. The analysed material was cDNA or gDNA that came from T cells, B-cell-depleted T cells, or PBMCs.

With 0 bases removed from V and 0 bases from J, the gap between germline ends came to 4 bases. The CDR3 is made up of 15 amino acids. Germline V CDR1 and CDR2: SGHDT, YYEEEE. Methods used by the authors: Amplifying reference gene primers gave estimates of nucleated cell counts. Here immunoSEQ multiplex PCR was the method, and the copy in TCRdb shows in-frame clones only, minus some. V, J and clone size were drawn from that table, and D and trimming were deduced from the DNA. The top ten clones hold approximately 3.5% of a sample with nearly 350,000 clones, more than 75% of them seen once. The receptor's source is a woman under 30 who had recovered from COVID-19. Sequenced: peripheral blood. This sequence joins TRBV5-6 and TRBJ1-6; D is uncertain. CDR3 loop: CASSLASSYNSPLHF. CDR3 DNA sequence: TGTGCCAGCAGCTTGGCTAGCTCCTATAATTCACCCCTCCACTTT.